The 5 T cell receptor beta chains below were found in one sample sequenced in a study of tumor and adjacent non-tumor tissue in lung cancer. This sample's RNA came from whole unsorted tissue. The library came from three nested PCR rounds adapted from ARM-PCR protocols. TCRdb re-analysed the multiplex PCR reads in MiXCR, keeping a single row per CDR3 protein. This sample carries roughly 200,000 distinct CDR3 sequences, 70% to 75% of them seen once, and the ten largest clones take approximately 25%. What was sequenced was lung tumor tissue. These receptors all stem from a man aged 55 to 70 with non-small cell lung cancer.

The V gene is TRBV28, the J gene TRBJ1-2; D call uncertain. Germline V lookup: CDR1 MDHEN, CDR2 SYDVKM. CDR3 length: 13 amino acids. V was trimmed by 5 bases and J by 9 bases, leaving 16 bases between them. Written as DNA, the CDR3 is TGTGCCAGCAGTCCCTCCGGCGCGGAGTGCTACACCTTC. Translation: CASSPSGAECYTF.

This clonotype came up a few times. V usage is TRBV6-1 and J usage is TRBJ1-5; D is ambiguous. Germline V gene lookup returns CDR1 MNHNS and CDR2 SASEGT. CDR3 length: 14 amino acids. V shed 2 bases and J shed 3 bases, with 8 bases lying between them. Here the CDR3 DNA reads TGTGCCAGCAGTGAATACAGAAACAATCAGCCCCAGCATTTT. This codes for CASSEYRNNQPQHF.

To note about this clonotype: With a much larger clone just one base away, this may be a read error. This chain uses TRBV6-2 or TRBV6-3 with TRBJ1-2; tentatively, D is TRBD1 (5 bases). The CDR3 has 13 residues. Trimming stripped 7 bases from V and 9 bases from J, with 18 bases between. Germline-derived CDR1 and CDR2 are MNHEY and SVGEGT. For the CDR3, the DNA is TGTGCCAGCAAGTTAGTTGGGGGAGTCTGCTACACCTTC. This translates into CASKLVGGVCYTF.

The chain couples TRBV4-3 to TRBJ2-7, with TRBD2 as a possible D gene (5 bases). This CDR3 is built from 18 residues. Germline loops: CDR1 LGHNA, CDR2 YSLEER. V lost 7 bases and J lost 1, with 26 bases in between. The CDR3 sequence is CASNLAVASRARSYEQYF. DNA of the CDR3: TGCGCCAGCAACCTTGCTGTAGCGTCAAGAGCCCGATCCTACGAGCAGTACTTC.

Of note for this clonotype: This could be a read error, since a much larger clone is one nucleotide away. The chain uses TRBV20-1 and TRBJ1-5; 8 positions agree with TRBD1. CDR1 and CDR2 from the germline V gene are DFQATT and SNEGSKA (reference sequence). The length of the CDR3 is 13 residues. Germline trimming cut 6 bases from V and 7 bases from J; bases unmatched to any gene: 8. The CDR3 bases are TGCAGTGCCCTACCGACAGGGGAACAGCCCCAGCATTTT. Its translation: CSALPTGEQPQHF.